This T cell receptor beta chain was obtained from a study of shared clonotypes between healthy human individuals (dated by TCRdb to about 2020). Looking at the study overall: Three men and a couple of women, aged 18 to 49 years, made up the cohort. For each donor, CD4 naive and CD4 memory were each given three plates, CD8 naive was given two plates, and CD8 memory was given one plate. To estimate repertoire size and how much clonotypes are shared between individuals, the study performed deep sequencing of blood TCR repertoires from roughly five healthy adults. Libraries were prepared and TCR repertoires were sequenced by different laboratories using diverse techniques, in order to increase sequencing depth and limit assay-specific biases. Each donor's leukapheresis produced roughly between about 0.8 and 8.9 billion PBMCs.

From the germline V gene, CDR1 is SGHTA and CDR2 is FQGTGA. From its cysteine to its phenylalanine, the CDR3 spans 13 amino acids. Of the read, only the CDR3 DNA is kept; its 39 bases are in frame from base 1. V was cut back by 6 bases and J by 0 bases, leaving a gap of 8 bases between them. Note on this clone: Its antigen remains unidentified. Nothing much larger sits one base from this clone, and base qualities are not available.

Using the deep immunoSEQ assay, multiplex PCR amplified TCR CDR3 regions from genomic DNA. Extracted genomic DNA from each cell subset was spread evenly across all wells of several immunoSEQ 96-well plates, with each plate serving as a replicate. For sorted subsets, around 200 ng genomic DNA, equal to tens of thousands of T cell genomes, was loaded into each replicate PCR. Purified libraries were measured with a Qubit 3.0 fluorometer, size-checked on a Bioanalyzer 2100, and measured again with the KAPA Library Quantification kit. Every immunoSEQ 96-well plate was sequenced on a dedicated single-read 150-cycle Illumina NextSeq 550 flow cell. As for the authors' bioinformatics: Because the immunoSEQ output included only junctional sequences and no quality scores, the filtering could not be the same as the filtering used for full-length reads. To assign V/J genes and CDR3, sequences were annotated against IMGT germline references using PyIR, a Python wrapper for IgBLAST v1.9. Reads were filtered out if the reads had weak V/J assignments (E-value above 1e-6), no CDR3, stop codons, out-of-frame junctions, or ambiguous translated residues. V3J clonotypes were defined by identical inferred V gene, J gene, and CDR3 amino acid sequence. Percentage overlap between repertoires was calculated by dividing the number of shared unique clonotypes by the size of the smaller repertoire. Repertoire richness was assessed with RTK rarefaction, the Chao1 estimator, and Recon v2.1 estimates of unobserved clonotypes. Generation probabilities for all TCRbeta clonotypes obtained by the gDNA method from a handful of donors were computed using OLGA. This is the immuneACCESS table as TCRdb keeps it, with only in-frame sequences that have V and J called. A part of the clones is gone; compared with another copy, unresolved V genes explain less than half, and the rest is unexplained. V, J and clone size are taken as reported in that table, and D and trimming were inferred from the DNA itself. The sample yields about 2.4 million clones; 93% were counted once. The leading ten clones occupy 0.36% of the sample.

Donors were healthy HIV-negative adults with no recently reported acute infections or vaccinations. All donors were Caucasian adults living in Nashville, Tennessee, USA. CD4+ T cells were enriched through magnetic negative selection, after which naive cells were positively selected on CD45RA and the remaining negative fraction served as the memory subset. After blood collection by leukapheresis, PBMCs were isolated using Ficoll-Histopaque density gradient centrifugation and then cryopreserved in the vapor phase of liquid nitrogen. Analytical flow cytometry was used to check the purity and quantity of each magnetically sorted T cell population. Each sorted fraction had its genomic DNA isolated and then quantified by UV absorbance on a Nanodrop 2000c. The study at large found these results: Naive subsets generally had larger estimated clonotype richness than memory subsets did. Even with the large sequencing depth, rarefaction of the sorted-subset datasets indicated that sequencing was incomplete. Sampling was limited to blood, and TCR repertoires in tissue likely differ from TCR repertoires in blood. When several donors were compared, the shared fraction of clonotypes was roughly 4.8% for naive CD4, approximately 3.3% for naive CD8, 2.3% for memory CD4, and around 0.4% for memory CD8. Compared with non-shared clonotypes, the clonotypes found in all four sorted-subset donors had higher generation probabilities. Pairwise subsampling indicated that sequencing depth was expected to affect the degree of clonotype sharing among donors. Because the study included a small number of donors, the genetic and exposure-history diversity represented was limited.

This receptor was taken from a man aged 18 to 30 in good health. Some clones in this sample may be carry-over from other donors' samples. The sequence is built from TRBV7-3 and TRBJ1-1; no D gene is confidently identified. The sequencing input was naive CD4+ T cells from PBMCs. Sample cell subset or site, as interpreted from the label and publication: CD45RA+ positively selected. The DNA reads TGTGCCAGCAGTAAGGGCCTGAACACTGAAGCTTTCTTT. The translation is CASSKGLNTEAFF.